The 14 T cell receptor beta chains below come from one sample, sequenced in a study of CD8+ T cells in alopecia areata. As the sequencing template, cDNA was produced by extracting RNA and reverse transcribing it. Generated by immunoSEQ multiplex PCR, the TCRdb table keeps only in-frame clones and is missing some. This sample has about 180,000 clones, with roughly 59% found just once. Sample: CD4+ T cells sorted from blood, taken at week 0. All receptors derive from a human donor with alopecia areata.

This chain links TRBV6-5 with TRBJ2-7, with 9 bases lining up with TRBD1. CDR3 length equals 14 residues. V was pared by 5 bases and J by 5 bases, with 7 bases of the junction left unmatched. Per the germline V gene, CDR1 is MNHEY and CDR2 is SVGAGI. The CDR3 region is CASSTGTGRDEQYF. CDR3 sequence (DNA): TGTGCCAGCAGTACCGGGACAGGGAGGGACGAGCAGTACTTC.

The chain joins TRBV29-1 to TRBJ1-1, with 7 bases fitting TRBD1. CDR1 is SQVTM and CDR2 is ANQGSEA in the germline V gene. This CDR3 is built from 14 residues. V lost 3 bases and J lost 6; bases outside the gene matches: 10. CDR3 loop: CSVDKTGLSSEAFF. CDR3 DNA sequence: TGCAGCGTTGATAAGACAGGGTTATCGTCTGAAGCTTTCTTT.

The chain carries TRBV28 and TRBJ2-4, with D tentatively TRBD2 (5 bases). Looked up from germline, CDR1 is MDHEN and CDR2 is SYDVKM. The V gene lost 5 bases and the J gene lost 1 base, with 18 bases spanning the gap. The CDR3 runs 17 residues. CDR3 nucleotides: TGTGCCAGCAGTCTCACCGACCCCGGGATGGCCAAAAACATTCAGTACTTC. Residues: CASSLTDPGMAKNIQYF.

The CDR3 nucleotides read TGTGCCTGGAGTGAGGGTGAGCAGTTCTTC. This translates into CAWSEGEQFF. The rearrangement uses TRBV30 and TRBJ2-1; D remains ambiguous. Germline values: CDR1 GTSNPN, CDR2 SVGIG (reference sequence). V shed 1 base and J shed 9 bases, with 4 bases lying between them. CDR3 size: 10 residues.

This chain uses TRBV29-1 with TRBJ2-2; 9 positions agree with TRBD2. The CDR3 consists of 14 residues. Per germline, CDR1 SQVTM and CDR2 ANQGSEA. V shed 7 bases, J shed 7 bases, and the junction held 10 bases outside the gene matches. The CDR3 spells CSARRGGRHGELFF. The CDR3 DNA reads as TGCAGCGCACGGCGGGGGGGCCGTCACGGGGAGCTGTTTTTT.

This chain uses TRBV12-5 with TRBJ1-2, with 8 nucleotides matching TRBD1. The germline gives CDR1 LGHNT, CDR2 FRNRAP. CDR3 length: 11 amino acids. V lost 6 bases to trimming and J lost 11 bases; unmatched junction nucleotides: 5. The DNA of the CDR3 is TGTGCTAGTGGCGCGACAGGGGTTTACACCTTC. Its translation: CASGATGVYTF. The entire variable domain, with the rest obtained from reference TRBV12-5 and TRBJ1-2, is as follows: DARVTQTPRHKVTEMGQEVTMRCQPILGHNTVFWYRQTMMQGLELLAYFRNRAPLDDSGMPKDRFSAEMPDATLATLKIQPSEPRDSAVYFCASGATGVYTFGSGTRLTVV.

This chain connects TRBV15 to TRBJ1-3, with unresolved D. With 8 bases removed from V and 8 bases from J, the gap between germline ends came to 10 bases. There are 11 residues in the CDR3. CDR1 is LNHNV and CDR2 is YYDKDF in the germline V gene (reference sequence). CDR3 region: CATSKRDTIYF. CDR3 coding DNA: TGTGCCACCTCTAAGAGGGACACCATATATTTT. The complete variable domain, with remaining parts taken from reference TRBV15 and TRBJ1-3, reads DAMVIQNPRYQVTQFGKPVTLSCSQTLNHNVMYWYQQKSSQAPKLLFHYYDKDFNNEADTPDNFQSRRPNTSFCFLDIRSPGLGDTAMYLCATSKRDTIYFGEGSWLTVV.

DNA of the CDR3: TGTGCCTGGAGTGTATCAACTAATGAAAAACTGTTTTTT. Translation: CAWSVSTNEKLFF. V gene TRBV30 combines with J gene TRBJ1-4; D unclear. The V and J ends lost 0 bases and 0 bases respectively, with 2 bases between them. Germline CDR1 is GTSNPN and CDR2 is SVGIG (reference sequence). CDR3 length: 13 residues. Combining the CDR3 with reference TRBV30 and TRBJ1-4 gives the whole variable domain SQTIHQWPATLVQPVGSPLSLECTVEGTSNPNLYWYRQAAGRGLQLLFYSVGIGQISSEVPQNLSASRPQDRQFILSSKKLLLSDSGFYLCAWSVSTNEKLFFGSGTQLSVL.

This clone was counted between two and nine times. The chain recombines TRBV5-1 with TRBJ2-7; possible D gene TRBD2, 6 bases. V lost 7 bases to trimming and J lost 7 bases, with 15 bases between them. The CDR3 sequence is 12 residues long. Germline CDR1 and CDR2: SGHRS and YFSETQ. The CDR3 here is CASSPGTAEQYF. CDR3 sequence (DNA): TGCGCCAGCTCCCCGGGGACTGCAGAGCAGTACTTC.

CDR3 residues: CASSSGGGEQFF. The CDR3 DNA reads TGTGCCAGCAGCTCTGGGGGTGGTGAGCAGTTCTTC. The chain has TRBV11-1 and TRBJ2-1; D might be TRBD1 or TRBD2, each matching 5 bases. V shed 4 bases and J shed 9 bases, with 10 bases lying between them. Per germline, CDR1 SGHAT and CDR2 FQDESV (reference sequence). CDR3 length: 12 residues.

The chain uses TRBV20-1 and TRBJ1-2; weak D call: TRBD1 (5 bases). Trimming left V 7 bases short and J 7 bases short, with 13 bases between. This CDR3 is 11 amino acids long. Germline V gene sequence: CDR1 DFQATT, CDR2 SNEGSKA (reference sequence). The DNA for the CDR3 is TGCAGTGGGCAGGGTGTGGGTGGCTACACCTTC. Amino acids: CSGQGVGGYTF.

This chain uses TRBV25-1 with TRBJ2-7; D unresolved. This CDR3 has 15 amino acids. Trimming pared 3 bases from V and 3 bases from J, leaving 15 bases between. The germline CDR1 and CDR2 sequences are MGHDK and SYGVNS. This CDR3 reads CASSDRSGVGYEQYF. DNA for the CDR3: TGTGCCAGCAGTGATAGGTCAGGCGTCGGCTACGAGCAGTACTTC.

This chain links TRBV7-9 with TRBJ1-2, with a tentative D call TRBD1 (5 bases). The germline V gene encodes CDR1 SEHNR and CDR2 FQNEAQ (reference sequence). V lost 2 bases and J 8 bases, leaving 15 bases between the germline ends. This CDR3 contains 14 residues. CDR3 sequence: CASSLTIKGSGYTF. CDR3 in DNA: TGTGCCAGCAGCTTAACGATAAAGGGGAGCGGCTACACCTTC. Complete variable domain (other parts from reference TRBV7-9 and TRBJ1-2): DTGVSQNPRHKITKRGQNVTFRCDPISEHNRLYWYRQTLGQGPEFLTYFQNEAQLEKSRLLSDRFSAERPKGSFSTLEIQRTEQGDSAMYLCASSLTIKGSGYTFGSGTRLTVV.

This clone turned up a few times. The gene calls are TRBV4-1 and TRBJ2-3, with 10 bases that match TRBD2. This CDR3 spans 16 amino acids. V was clipped by 0 bases and J by 9 bases; unmatched bases: 9. Per germline, CDR1 MGHRA and CDR2 YSYEKL. The CDR3 nucleotides are TGCGCCAGCAGCCAAGAACAGCGGGGGGGCCCTTTGACGCAGTATTTT. Its protein is CASSQEQRGGPLTQYF.